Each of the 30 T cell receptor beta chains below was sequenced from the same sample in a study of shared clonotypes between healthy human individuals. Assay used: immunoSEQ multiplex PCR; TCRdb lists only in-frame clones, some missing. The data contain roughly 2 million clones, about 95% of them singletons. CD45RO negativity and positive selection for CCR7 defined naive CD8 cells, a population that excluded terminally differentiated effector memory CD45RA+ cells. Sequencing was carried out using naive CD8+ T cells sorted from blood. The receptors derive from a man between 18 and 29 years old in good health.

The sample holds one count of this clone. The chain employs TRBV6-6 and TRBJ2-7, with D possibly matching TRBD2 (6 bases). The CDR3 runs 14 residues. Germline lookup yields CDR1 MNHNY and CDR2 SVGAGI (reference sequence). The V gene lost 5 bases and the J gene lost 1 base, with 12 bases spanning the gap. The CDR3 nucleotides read TGTGCCAGCAGTGGAGGGGACTCTTCCTACGAGCAGTACTTC. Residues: CASSGGDSSYEQYF.

The CDR3 bases are TGTGCCAGCAGCCCGATCGACTCTCAGGAGGGAGGGTATGGCTACACCTTC. It yields the protein CASSPIDSQEGGYGYTF. The J gene is TRBJ1-2, the V gene TRBV13; D not certain. This CDR3 contains 17 residues. Germline V CDR1 and CDR2: PRHDT, FYEKMQ (reference sequence). V gave up 5 bases and J gave up 5 bases, with 24 bases separating them. The variable domain in full, with the rest retrieved from reference TRBV13 and TRBJ1-2, is AAGVIQSPRHLIKEKRETATLKCYPIPRHDTVYWYQQGPGQDPQFLISFYEKMQSDKGSIPDRFSAQQFSDYHSELNMSSLELGDSALYFCASSPIDSQEGGYGYTFGSGTRLTVV.

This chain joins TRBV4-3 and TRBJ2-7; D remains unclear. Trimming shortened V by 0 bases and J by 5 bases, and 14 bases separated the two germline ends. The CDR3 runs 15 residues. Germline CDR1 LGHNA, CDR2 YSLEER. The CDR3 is CASSQDWTARDEQYF. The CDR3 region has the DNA TGCGCCAGCAGCCAAGATTGGACCGCCCGGGACGAGCAGTACTTC.

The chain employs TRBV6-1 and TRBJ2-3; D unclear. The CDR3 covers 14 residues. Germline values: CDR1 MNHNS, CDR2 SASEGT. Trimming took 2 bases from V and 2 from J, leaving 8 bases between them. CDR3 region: CASSESRITDTQYF. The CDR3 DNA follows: TGTGCCAGCAGTGAAAGCCGGATCACAGATACGCAGTATTTT.

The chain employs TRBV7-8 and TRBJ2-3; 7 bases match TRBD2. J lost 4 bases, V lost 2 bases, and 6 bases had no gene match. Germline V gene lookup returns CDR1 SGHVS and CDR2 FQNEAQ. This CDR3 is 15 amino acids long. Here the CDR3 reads CASSLLAASPDTQYF. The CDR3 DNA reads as TGTGCCAGCAGCTTACTAGCGGCGTCCCCAGATACGCAGTATTTT.

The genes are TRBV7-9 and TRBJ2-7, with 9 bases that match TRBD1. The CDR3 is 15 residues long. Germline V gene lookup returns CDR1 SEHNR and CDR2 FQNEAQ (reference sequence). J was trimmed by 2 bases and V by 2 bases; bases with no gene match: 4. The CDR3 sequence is CASSLSWTGAYEQYF. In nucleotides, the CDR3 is TGTGCCAGCAGCTTATCCTGGACAGGGGCCTACGAGCAGTACTTC. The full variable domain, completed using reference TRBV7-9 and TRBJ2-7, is DTGVSQNPRHKITKRGQNVTFRCDPISEHNRLYWYRQTLGQGPEFLTYFQNEAQLEKSRLLSDRFSAERPKGSFSTLEIQRTEQGDSAMYLCASSLSWTGAYEQYFGPGTRLTVT.

The CDR3 loop reads CASSKVWSANYGYTF. CDR3 nucleotide sequence: TGTGCCAGCAGCAAAGTGTGGAGTGCTAACTATGGCTACACCTTC. V and J are TRBV21-1 and TRBJ1-2. TRBV21-1 is termed a pseudogene. The CDR3 is made up of 15 amino acids.

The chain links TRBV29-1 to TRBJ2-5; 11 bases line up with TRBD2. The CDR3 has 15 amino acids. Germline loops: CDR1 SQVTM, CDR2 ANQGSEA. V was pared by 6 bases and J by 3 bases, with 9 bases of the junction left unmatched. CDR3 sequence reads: CSVGLAETTKETQYF. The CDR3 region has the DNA TGCAGCGTGGGACTAGCGGAAACTACGAAAGAGACCCAGTACTTC.

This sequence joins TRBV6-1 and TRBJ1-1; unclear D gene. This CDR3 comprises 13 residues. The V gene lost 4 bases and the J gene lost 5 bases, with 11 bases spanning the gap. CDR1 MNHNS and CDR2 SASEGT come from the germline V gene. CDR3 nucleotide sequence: TGTGCCAGCAGTGGTCTGGGTCCAACTGAAGCTTTCTTT. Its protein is CASSGLGPTEAFF.

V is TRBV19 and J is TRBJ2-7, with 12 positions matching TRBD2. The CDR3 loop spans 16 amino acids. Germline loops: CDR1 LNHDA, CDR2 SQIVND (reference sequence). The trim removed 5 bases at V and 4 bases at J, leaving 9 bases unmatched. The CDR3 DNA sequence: TGTGCCAGTAGTCCAGAGACTAGCGGGAGTTCTTACGAGCAGTACTTC. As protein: CASSPETSGSSYEQYF. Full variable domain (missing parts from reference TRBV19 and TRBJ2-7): DGGITQSPKYLFRKEGQNVTLSCEQNLNHDAMYWYRQDPGQGLRLIYYSQIVNDFQKGDIAEGYSVSREKKESFPLTVTSAQKNPTAFYLCASSPETSGSSYEQYFGPGTRLTVT.

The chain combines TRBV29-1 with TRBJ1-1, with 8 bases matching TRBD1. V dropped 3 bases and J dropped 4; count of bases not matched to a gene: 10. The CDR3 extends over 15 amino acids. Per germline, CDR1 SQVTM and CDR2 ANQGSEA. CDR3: CSVDKGGTGGTEAFF. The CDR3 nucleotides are TGCAGCGTTGACAAGGGAGGTACAGGGGGCACTGAAGCTTTCTTT. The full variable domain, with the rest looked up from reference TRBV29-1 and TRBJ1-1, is SAVISQKPSRDICQRGTSLTIQCQVDSQVTMMFWYRQQPGQSLTLIATANQGSEATYESGFVIDKFPISRPNLTFSTLTVSNMSPEDSSIYLCSVDKGGTGGTEAFFGQGTRLTVV.

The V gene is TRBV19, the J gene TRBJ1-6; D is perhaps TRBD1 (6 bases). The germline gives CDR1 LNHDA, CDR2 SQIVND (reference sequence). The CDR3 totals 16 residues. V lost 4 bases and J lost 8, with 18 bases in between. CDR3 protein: CASSTEQGLTHSPLHF. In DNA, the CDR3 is TGTGCCAGTAGTACCGAACAGGGTTTAACTCATTCACCCCTCCACTTT.

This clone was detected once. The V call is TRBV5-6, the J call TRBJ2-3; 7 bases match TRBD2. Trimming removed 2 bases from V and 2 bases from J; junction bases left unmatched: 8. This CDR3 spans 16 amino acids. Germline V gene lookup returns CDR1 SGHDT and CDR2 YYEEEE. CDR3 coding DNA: TGTGCCAGCAGCTTTGGGCTAGCGGTGGCCACAGATACGCAGTATTTT. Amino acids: CASSFGLAVATDTQYF. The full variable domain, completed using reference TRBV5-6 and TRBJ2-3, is DAGVTQSPTHLIKTRGQQVTLRCSPKSGHDTVSWYQQALGQGPQFIFQYYEEEERQRGNFPDRFSGHQFPNYSSELNVNALLLGDSALYLCASSFGLAVATDTQYFGPGTRLTVL.

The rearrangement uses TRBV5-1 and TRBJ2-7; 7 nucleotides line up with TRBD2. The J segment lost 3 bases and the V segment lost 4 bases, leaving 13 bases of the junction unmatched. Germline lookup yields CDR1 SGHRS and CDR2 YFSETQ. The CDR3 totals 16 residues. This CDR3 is CASSVGDQGLYYEQYF. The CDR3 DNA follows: TGCGCCAGCAGCGTAGGCGACCAGGGACTATACTACGAGCAGTACTTC.

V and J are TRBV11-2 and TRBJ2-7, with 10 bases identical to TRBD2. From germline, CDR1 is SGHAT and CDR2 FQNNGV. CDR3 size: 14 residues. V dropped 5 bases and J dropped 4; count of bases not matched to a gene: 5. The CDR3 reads CASSLSSGSYEQYF. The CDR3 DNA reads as TGTGCCAGCAGCCTATCTAGCGGGAGTTACGAGCAGTACTTC.

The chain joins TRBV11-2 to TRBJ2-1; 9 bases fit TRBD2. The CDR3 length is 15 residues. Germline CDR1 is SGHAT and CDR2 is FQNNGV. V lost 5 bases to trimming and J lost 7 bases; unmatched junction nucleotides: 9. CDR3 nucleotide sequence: TGTGCCAGCAGCCCCCCAGCGGGAGGAAGAAATGAGCAGTTCTTC. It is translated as CASSPPAGGRNEQFF.

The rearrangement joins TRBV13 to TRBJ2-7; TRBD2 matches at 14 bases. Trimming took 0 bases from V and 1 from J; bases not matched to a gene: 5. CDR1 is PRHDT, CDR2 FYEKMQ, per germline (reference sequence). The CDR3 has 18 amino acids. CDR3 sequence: CASSLGGGLAGESYEQYF. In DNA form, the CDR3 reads TGTGCCAGCAGCTTAGGTGGGGGACTAGCGGGAGAGTCCTACGAGCAGTACTTC.

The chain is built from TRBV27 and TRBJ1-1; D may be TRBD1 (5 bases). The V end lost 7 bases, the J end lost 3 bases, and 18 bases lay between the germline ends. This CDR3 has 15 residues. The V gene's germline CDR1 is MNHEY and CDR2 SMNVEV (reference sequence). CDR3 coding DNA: TGTGCCAGCAAGTCATGGGGCGACGGAGACACTGAAGCTTTCTTT. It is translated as CASKSWGDGDTEAFF.

The CDR3 region has the DNA TGTGCCAGCAGTGCAGGTGGAGATGAGCAGTTCTTC. It specifies CASSAGGDEQFF. V is TRBV25-1 and J is TRBJ2-1, with no clear D. This CDR3 is built from 12 residues. In germline, CDR1 is MGHDK, CDR2 SYGVNS. Trimming removed 4 bases at V and 8 bases at J, with 9 bases between.

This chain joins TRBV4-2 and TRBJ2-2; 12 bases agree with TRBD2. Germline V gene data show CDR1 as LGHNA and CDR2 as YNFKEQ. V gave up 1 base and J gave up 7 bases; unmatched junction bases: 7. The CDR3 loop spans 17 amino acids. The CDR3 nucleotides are TGTGCCAGCAGCCAAGTAGCTAGCGGGGGGGCTGGCGGGGAGCTGTTTTTT. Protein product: CASSQVASGGAGGELFF.

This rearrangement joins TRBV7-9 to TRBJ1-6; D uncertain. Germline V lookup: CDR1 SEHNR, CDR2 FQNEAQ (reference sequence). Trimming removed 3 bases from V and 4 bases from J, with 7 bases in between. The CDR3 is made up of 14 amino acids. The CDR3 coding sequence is TGTGCCAGCAGCTTCGTCCTGTATAATTCACCCCTCCACTTT. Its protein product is CASSFVLYNSPLHF. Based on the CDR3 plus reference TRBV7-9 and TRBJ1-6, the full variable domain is DTGVSQNPRHKITKRGQNVTFRCDPISEHNRLYWYRQTLGQGPEFLTYFQNEAQLEKSRLLSDRFSAERPKGSFSTLEIQRTEQGDSAMYLCASSFVLYNSPLHFGNGTRLTVT.

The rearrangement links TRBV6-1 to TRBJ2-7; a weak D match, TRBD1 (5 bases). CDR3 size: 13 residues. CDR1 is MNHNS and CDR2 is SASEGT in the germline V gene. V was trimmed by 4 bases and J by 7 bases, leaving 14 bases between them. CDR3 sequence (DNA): TGTGCCAGCAGTGGTACAGGACCTAAAGAGCAGTACTTC. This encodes CASSGTGPKEQYF.

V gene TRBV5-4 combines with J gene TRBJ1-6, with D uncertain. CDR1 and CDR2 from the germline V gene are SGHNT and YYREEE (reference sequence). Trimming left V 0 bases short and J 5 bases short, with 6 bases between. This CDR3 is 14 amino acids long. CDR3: CASSLGENNSPLHF. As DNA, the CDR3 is TGTGCCAGCAGCTTGGGGGAGAATAATTCACCCCTCCACTTT.

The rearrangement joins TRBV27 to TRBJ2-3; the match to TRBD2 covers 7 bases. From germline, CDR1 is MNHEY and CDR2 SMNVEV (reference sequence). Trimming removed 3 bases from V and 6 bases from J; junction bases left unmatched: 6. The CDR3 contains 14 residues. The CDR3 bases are TGTGCCAGCAGTTTCCGGGGTAGCGGGGATACGCAGTATTTT. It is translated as CASSFRGSGDTQYF.

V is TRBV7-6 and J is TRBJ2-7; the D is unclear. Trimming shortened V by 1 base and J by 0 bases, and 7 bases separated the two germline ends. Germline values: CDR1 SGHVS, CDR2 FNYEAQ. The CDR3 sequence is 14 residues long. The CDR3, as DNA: TGTGCCAGCAGCTTAGACGGCAACTCCTACGAGCAGTACTTC. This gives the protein CASSLDGNSYEQYF.

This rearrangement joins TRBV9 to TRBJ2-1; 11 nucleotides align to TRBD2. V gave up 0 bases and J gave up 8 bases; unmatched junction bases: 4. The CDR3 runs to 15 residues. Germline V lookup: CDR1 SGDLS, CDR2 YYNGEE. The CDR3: CASSVVAGGLHEQFF. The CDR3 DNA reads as TGTGCCAGCAGCGTAGTAGCGGGGGGGCTGCATGAGCAGTTCTTC.

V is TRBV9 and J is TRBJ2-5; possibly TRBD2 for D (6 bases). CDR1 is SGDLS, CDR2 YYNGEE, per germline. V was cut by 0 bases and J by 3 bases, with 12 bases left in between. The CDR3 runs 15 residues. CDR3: CASSVAGLAKETQYF. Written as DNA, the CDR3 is TGTGCCAGCAGCGTAGCGGGGCTAGCGAAAGAGACCCAGTACTTC.

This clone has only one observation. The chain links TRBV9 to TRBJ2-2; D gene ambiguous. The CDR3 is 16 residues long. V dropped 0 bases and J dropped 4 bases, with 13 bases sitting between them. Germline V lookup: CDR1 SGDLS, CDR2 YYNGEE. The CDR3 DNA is TGTGCCAGCAGCGTAGAGGTAATGGCCCCCACCGGGGAGCTGTTTTTT. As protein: CASSVEVMAPTGELFF.

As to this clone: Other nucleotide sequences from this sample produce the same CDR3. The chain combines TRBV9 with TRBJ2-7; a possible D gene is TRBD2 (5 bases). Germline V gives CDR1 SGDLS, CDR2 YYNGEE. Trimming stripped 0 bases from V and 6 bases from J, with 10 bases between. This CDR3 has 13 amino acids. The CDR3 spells CASSVGGRGEQYF. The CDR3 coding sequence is TGTGCCAGCAGCGTAGGTGGTCGGGGCGAGCAGTACTTC.

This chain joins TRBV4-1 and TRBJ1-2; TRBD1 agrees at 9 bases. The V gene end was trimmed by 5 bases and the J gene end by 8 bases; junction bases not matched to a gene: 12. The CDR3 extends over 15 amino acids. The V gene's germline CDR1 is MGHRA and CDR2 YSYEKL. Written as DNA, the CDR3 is TGCGCCAGCAGCACTGTACAGGGGGCAACGGGAGGCTACACCTTC. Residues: CASSTVQGATGGYTF.